This TCR beta chain emerged from a study of T cell repertoires and Cas9 in healthy adults listed by TCRdb under 2018. With respect to the entire study: SpCas9-reactive T cells were characterized for multi-effector potency, cytotoxicity and lineage determination within the CD4 and CD8 compartments. This study looked at whether people already carry T cell immunity to the Streptococcus pyogenes Cas9 nuclease (SpCas9), the enzyme used in CRISPR gene editing.

Library preparation was by the immunoSEQ multiplex PCR assay. The table comes from immuneACCESS by way of TCRdb, which keeps in-frame sequences with V and J called. Part of the clones is missing from these tables; in studies checked, under half for an unresolved V gene and the rest for unknown reasons. The sample data list approximately 23,000 clones, and about 90% of these were observed just once. Roughly 1.6% of the sample is held by the ten biggest clonotypes. Sequences MNHEY (CDR1) and SMNVEV (CDR2) are obtained from the germline V gene (reference sequence). The cysteine opens and the phenylalanine closes a CDR3 of 13 amino acids. Only the CDR3 DNA stays, 39 bases, in frame from base 1. V loses 5 bases of germline sequence and J loses 3 bases, and the interval between the two ends is 10 bases. Worth noting for this clone: This clone's antigen is unknown. Base qualities are not recorded, but no much larger clone differs from it by a single base.

Donors were healthy humans. Points the paper makes about the study in general: In vitro, the proliferation and function of SpCas9-reactive effector T cells were reported to be mitigated by SpCas9-reactive regulatory T cells.

The TCR comes from a human donor in good health. The chain was built from TRBV27 and TRBJ1-2; the D gene is not confidently resolved. Specimen: CD4+ effector T cells (CD127+, CD25-, CD137-, CD154-) from PBMCs; culture status not recorded. CDR3 region: CASSGGRDYGYTF. The nucleotide sequence is TGTGCCAGCAGTGGCGGACGGGACTATGGCTACACCTTC.